This T cell receptor beta chain was retrieved from a study of cytomegalovirus exposure and HLA in healthy donors. Regarding the study as a whole: In vitro experiments confirmed that three CMV-associated chains were specific for CMV antigens.

Worth noting for this clone: Its specificity is not known.

With 60 Vbeta and 13 Jbeta primers, the PCR was carried out. Assay used: immunoSEQ multiplex PCR; TCRdb lists only in-frame clones, some missing. The sample lists about 170,000 clones, roughly 80% occurring once. This TCR was sampled from a young woman in good health and CMV-seronegative. The sequencing sample was made of PBMCs.

The CDR3 coding sequence is TGTGCCAGCAGTTTTCCGGGACAGGGGTTGGCAGATACGCAGTATTTT. It yields the protein CASSFPGQGLADTQYF. The genes are TRBV28 and TRBJ2-3, with 10 bases fitting TRBD1. The CDR3 runs 16 residues. From germline, CDR1 is MDHEN and CDR2 SYDVKM. The V gene end was trimmed by 3 bases and the J gene end by 4 bases; junction bases not matched to a gene: 7.